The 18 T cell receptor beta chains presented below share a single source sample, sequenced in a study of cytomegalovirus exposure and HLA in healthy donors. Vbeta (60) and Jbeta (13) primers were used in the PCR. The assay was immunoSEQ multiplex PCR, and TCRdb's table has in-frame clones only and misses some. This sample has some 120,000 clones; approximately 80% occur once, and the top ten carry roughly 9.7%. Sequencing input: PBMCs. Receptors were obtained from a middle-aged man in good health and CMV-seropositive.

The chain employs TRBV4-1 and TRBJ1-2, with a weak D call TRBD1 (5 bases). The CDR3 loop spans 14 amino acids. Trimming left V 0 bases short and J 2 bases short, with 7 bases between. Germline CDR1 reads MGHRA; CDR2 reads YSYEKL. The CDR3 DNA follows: TGCGCCAGCAGCCAAGAACAGGACAACTATGGCTACACCTTC. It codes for CASSQEQDNYGYTF.

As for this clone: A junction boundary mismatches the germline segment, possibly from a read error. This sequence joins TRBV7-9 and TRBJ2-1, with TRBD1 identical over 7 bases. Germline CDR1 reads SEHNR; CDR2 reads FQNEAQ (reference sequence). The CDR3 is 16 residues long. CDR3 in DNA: TGTGCCAGCAGCTTAGTAGCAGACAGGGTAATGGATGAGCAGCTCTTC. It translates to CASSLVADRVMDEQLF. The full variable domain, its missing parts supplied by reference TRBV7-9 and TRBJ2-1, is DTGVSQNPRHKITKRGQNVTFRCDPISEHNRLYWYRQTLGQGPEFLTYFQNEAQLEKSRLLSDRFSAERPKGSFSTLEIQRTEQGDSAMYLCASSLVADRVMDEQLFGPGTRLTVL.

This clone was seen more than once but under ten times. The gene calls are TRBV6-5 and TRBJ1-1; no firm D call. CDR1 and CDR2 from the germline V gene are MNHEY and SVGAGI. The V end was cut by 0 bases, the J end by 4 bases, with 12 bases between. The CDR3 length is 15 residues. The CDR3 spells CASSYSGGSRTEAFF. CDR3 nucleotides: TGTGCCAGCAGTTACTCAGGCGGGAGTCGCACTGAAGCTTTCTTT.

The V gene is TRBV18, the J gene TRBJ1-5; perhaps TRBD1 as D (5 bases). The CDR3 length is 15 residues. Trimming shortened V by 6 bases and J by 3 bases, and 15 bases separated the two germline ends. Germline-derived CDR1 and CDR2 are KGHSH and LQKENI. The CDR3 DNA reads TGTGCCAGCTCCCAGGGCTCGGGGGTCAATCAGCCCCAGCATTTT. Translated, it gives CASSQGSGVNQPQHF.

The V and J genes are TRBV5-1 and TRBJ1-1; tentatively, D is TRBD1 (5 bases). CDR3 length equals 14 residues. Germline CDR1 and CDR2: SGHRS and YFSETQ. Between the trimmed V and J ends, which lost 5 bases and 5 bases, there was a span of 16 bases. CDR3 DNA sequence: TGCGCCAGCAGTCAGGGTTGGTTGGGGACTGAAGCTTTCTTT. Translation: CASSQGWLGTEAFF.

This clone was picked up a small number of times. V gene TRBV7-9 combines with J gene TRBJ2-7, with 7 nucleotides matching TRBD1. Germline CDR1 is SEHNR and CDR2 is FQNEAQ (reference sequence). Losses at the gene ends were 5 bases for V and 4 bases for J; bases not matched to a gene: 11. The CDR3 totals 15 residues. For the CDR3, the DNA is TGTGCCAGCAGCGAGACAGGGCTGGTTTCGTACGAGCAGTACTTC. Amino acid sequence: CASSETGLVSYEQYF.

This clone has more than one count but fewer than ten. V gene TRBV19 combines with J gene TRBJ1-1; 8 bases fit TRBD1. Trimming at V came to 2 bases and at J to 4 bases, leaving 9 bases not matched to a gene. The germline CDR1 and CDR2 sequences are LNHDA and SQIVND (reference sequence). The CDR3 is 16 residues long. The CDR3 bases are TGTGCCAGTAGTATAACAGGACAGGGCAGGAGCACTGAAGCTTTCTTT. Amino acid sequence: CASSITGQGRSTEAFF.

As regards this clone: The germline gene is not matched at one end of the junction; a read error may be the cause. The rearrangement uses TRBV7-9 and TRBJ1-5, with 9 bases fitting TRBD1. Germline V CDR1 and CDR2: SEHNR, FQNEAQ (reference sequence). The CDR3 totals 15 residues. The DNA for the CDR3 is TGTTCCAGCAGCGTAACAGGGGGCGTCAATCAGCCCCAGCATTTT. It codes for CSSSVTGGVNQPQHF. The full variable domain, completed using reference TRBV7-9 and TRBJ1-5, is DTGVSQNPRHKITKRGQNVTFRCDPISEHNRLYWYRQTLGQGPEFLTYFQNEAQLEKSRLLSDRFSAERPKGSFSTLEIQRTEQGDSAMYLCSSSVTGGVNQPQHFGDGTRLSIL.

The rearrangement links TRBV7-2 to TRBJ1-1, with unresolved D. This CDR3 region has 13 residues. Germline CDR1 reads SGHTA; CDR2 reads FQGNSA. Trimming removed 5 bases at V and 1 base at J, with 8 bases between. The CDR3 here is CASSARENTEAFF. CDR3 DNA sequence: TGTGCCAGCAGCGCGAGGGAGAACACTGAAGCTTTCTTT.

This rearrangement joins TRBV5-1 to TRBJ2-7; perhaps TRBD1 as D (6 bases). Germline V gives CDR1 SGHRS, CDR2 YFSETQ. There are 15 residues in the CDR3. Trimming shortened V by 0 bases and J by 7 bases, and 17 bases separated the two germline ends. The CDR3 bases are TGCGCCAGCAGCTTGGAAGGGGGTTTACGGCGTGAGCAGTACTTC. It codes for CASSLEGGLRREQYF.

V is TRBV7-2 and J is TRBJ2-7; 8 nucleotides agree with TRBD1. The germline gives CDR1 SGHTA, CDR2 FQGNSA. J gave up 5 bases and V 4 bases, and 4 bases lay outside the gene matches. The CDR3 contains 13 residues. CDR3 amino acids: CASSSNRGDEQYF. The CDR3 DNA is TGTGCCAGCAGCTCTAACAGGGGGGACGAGCAGTACTTC.

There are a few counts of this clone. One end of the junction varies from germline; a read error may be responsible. CDR3 coding DNA: TGCAGCGTTGAAGATTTGGACAGCCGACGTTTT. As protein: CSVEDLDSRRF. The chain carries TRBV29-1 and TRBJ1-4, with D perhaps TRBD1 (6 bases). Germline V gives CDR1 SQVTM, CDR2 ANQGSEA. The CDR3 has 11 residues.

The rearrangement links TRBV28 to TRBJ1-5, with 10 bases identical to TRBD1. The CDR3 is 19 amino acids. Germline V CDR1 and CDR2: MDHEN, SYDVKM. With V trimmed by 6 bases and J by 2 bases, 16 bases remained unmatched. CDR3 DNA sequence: TGTGCCAGCAGCTCGCTCGAGACAGGGGGCGTCTGGGGCAATCAGCCCCAGCATTTT. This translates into CASSSLETGGVWGNQPQHF.

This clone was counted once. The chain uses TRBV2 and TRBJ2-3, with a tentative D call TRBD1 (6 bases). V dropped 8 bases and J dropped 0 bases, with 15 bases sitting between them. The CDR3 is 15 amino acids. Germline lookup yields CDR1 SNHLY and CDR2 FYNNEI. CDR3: CASGALQGSTDTQYF. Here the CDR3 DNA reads TGTGCCAGCGGGGCCTTGCAGGGGAGCACAGATACGCAGTATTTT.

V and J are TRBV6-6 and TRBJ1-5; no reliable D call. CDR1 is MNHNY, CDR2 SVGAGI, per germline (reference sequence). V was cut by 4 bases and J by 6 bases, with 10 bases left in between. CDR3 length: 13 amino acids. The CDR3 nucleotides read TGTGCCAGCAGTTCCCTCACGGGTCAGCCCCAGCATTTT. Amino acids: CASSSLTGQPQHF.

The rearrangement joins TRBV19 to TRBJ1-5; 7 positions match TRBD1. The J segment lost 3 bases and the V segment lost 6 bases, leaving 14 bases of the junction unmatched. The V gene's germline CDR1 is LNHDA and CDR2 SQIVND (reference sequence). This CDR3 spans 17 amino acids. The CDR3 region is CASRPTTGTEYNQPQHF. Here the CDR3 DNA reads TGTGCCAGTAGACCTACCACCGGGACAGAATACAATCAGCCCCAGCATTTT.

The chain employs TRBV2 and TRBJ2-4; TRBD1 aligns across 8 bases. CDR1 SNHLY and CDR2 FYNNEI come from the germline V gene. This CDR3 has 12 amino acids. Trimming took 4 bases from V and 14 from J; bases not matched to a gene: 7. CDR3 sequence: CASSATRDRKYF. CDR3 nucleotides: TGTGCCAGCAGTGCGACCCGGGACAGGAAGTACTTC.

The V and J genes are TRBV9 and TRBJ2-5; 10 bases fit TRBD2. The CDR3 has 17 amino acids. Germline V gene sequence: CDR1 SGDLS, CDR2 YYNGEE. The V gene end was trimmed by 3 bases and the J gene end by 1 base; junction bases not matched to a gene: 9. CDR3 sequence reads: CASSAAGGLFSQETQYF. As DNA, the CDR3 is TGTGCCAGCAGCGCAGCGGGGGGGCTTTTTTCCCAAGAGACCCAGTACTTC.